This passage covers 26 T cell receptor beta chains from one sample sequenced in a study of blood T cell repertoires in COVID-19. Clones were read by immunoSEQ multiplex PCR, and TCRdb kept only the in-frame ones, dropping some. The table has nearly 200,000 clones, about 88% seen once; the top ten hold roughly 6.2%. The material sequenced was peripheral blood. These receptor sequences come from a woman aged 40 to 50 who had recovered from COVID-19.

V usage is TRBV14 and J usage is TRBJ2-2; D not resolved. CDR1 SGHDN and CDR2 FVKESK come from the germline V gene. The CDR3 runs to 13 residues. V was shortened by 2 bases and J by 5 bases, with 6 bases between the two germline ends. CDR3 nucleotide sequence: TGTGCCAGCAGCCAATTTATTACCGGGGAGCTGTTTTTT. It specifies CASSQFITGELFF.

The J gene is TRBJ1-2, the V gene TRBV5-1; D is unclear. Germline CDR1 SGHRS, CDR2 YFSETQ. The CDR3 is 15 amino acids. With 0 bases removed from V and 5 bases from J, the gap between germline ends came to 14 bases. The DNA for the CDR3 is TGCGCCAGCAGCTTGGCCTATATTGACAAGTATGGCTACACCTTC. Protein sequence: CASSLAYIDKYGYTF.

The rearrangement links TRBV4-2 to TRBJ2-6; no clear D gene. This CDR3 comprises 18 residues. Trimming shortened V by 0 bases and J by 0 bases, and 12 bases separated the two germline ends. The germline CDR1 and CDR2 sequences are LGHNA and YNFKEQ. In DNA, the CDR3 is TGTGCCAGCAGCCAAGACCGATCACGGGTCTCTGGGGCCAACGTCCTGACTTTC. This sequence encodes CASSQDRSRVSGANVLTF.

V usage is TRBV7-2 and J usage is TRBJ1-5; TRBD1 is a possible D gene (5 bases). Germline loops: CDR1 SGHTA, CDR2 FQGNSA. Trimming took 4 bases from V and 6 from J, leaving 13 bases between them. This CDR3 is built from 14 residues. The CDR3 is CASSYDTGIQPQHF. The CDR3 DNA follows: TGTGCCAGCAGCTACGATACAGGCATTCAGCCCCAGCATTTT.

This chain links TRBV9 with TRBJ2-1; TRBD2 matches at 11 bases. The CDR3 spans 22 residues. Germline CDR1 and CDR2: SGDLS and YYNGEE. V lost 0 bases to trimming and J lost 0 bases; unmatched junction nucleotides: 17. This CDR3 is CASSVGLFWGTSGISSYNEQFF. The DNA for the CDR3 is TGTGCCAGCAGCGTAGGACTGTTCTGGGGGACTAGCGGAATTAGCTCCTACAATGAGCAGTTCTTC.

The chain recombines TRBV11-3 with TRBJ1-1; possibly TRBD1 for D (5 bases). Trimming cost V 5 bases and J 4 bases, with 23 bases left between them. Germline assignment: CDR1 SGHNT and CDR2 YENEEA. The CDR3 runs 17 residues. The CDR3 region has the DNA TGTGCCAGCAGCCAGACTAGTCAAGCGGGGCGGGCCACTGAAGCTTTCTTT. This encodes CASSQTSQAGRATEAFF. The full variable domain, completed using reference TRBV11-3 and TRBJ1-1, is EAGVVQSPRYKIIEKKQPVAFWCNPISGHNTLYWYLQNLGQGPELLIRYENEEAVDDSQLPKDRFSAERLKGVDSTLKIQPAELGDSAVYLCASSQTSQAGRATEAFFGQGTRLTVV.

The chain uses TRBV14 and TRBJ2-7, with 9 bases lining up with TRBD1. The CDR3 is made up of 13 amino acids. Trimming took 6 bases from V and 3 from J; bases not matched to a gene: 3. In germline, CDR1 is SGHDN, CDR2 FVKESK. This chain's CDR3 is CASRRTGVYEQYF. The CDR3 bases are TGTGCCAGCAGGCGGACAGGGGTCTACGAGCAGTACTTC.

This chain uses TRBV3-1 (or the pseudogene TRBV3-2) with TRBJ2-7; D gene uncertain. The V end was cut by 0 bases, the J end by 5 bases, with 17 bases between. In germline, CDR1 is LGHDT, CDR2 YNNKEL (reference sequence). The CDR3 loop spans 16 amino acids. Here the CDR3 reads CASSQDLAQKRNEQYF. CDR3 nucleotides: TGTGCCAGCAGCCAAGATCTGGCGCAGAAGAGGAACGAGCAGTACTTC.

V and J are TRBV5-1 and TRBJ1-1; D is unclear. Germline CDR1 reads SGHRS; CDR2 reads YFSETQ. V was clipped by 3 bases and J by 11 bases, with 14 bases between them. The CDR3 is 12 residues long. DNA of the CDR3: TGCGCCAGCAGCTCCCAAGACGCGGGCGCTTTCTTT. This gives the protein CASSSQDAGAFF.

The chain combines TRBV19 with TRBJ1-5; 7 bases fit TRBD1. Trimming removed 7 bases from V and 4 bases from J; junction bases left unmatched: 4. The CDR3 contains 13 residues. Germline V CDR1 and CDR2: LNHDA, SQIVND (reference sequence). CDR3 region: CASNRGRNQPQHF. DNA for the CDR3: TGTGCCAGTAACAGGGGAAGAAATCAGCCCCAGCATTTT. Full variable domain (outside the CDR3, taken from reference TRBV19 and TRBJ1-5): DGGITQSPKYLFRKEGQNVTLSCEQNLNHDAMYWYRQDPGQGLRLIYYSQIVNDFQKGDIAEGYSVSREKKESFPLTVTSAQKNPTAFYLCASNRGRNQPQHFGDGTRLSIL.

This rearrangement joins TRBV19 to TRBJ1-1; D possibly corresponds to TRBD1 (5 bases). Germline CDR1 reads LNHDA; CDR2 reads SQIVND (reference sequence). The CDR3 sequence is 13 residues long. The V end was cut by 7 bases, the J end by 1 base, with 10 bases between. The CDR3: CASTWTQNTEAFF. CDR3 in DNA: TGTGCCAGTACTTGGACACAGAACACTGAAGCTTTCTTT.

The chain joins TRBV15 to TRBJ2-1, with D perhaps matching TRBD1 (6 bases). This CDR3 comprises 15 residues. V lost 4 bases and J lost 0, with 10 bases in between. Germline lookup yields CDR1 LNHNV and CDR2 YYDKDF (reference sequence). The CDR3 loop is CATSTQGGSYNEQFF. Here the CDR3 DNA reads TGTGCCACCAGCACACAGGGTGGCTCCTACAATGAGCAGTTCTTC.

The CDR3: CAIRGGDISGRASGNEQFF. CDR3 DNA: TGTGCCATCAGGGGGGGAGATATTAGCGGGAGGGCCTCTGGCAATGAGCAGTTCTTC. This rearrangement joins TRBV10-3 to TRBJ2-1, with 11 bases lining up with TRBD2. This CDR3 comprises 19 residues. V trimming: 6 bases; J trimming: 6 bases; junction bases outside the gene matches: 19. CDR1 ENHRY and CDR2 SYGVKD come from the germline V gene.

The rearrangement joins TRBV3-1 (or the pseudogene TRBV3-2) to TRBJ1-2, with TRBD1 identical over 8 bases. CDR1 LGHDT and CDR2 YNNKEL come from the germline V gene (reference sequence). This CDR3 region has 12 residues. V trimming: 1 base; J trimming: 8 bases; junction bases outside the gene matches: 0. In nucleotides, the CDR3 is TGTGCCAGCAGCCAAGGGACAGGGGGCTACACCTTC. Amino acids: CASSQGTGGYTF.

In this sample, this clone turned up once. The chain couples TRBV9 to TRBJ2-5; 9 bases are a match to TRBD2. The CDR3 runs to 17 residues. The V gene end was trimmed by 0 bases and the J gene end by 4 bases; junction bases not matched to a gene: 10. Germline values: CDR1 SGDLS, CDR2 YYNGEE. The CDR3 region has the DNA TGTGCCAGCAGCGTAGGGGAGGTAGCGGGGGTTCGAGAGACCCAGTACTTC. This gives the protein CASSVGEVAGVRETQYF.

The chain couples TRBV11-2 to TRBJ1-2, with TRBD1 matching over 7 bases. J was trimmed by 2 bases and V by 5 bases; bases with no gene match: 11. Germline lookup yields CDR1 SGHAT and CDR2 FQNNGV. The CDR3 is 16 residues long. CDR3 in amino acids: CASSMSTGDGNYGYTF. For the CDR3, the DNA is TGTGCCAGCAGCATGTCAACAGGGGACGGGAACTATGGCTACACCTTC.

The chain joins TRBV19 to TRBJ1-4; 10 bases are shared with TRBD1. The CDR3 extends over 18 amino acids. V shed 10 bases, J shed 0 bases, and the junction held 14 bases outside the gene matches. The germline V gene encodes CDR1 LNHDA and CDR2 SQIVND (reference sequence). The chain's CDR3 is CATLARGTGAATNEKLFF. The CDR3 DNA follows: TGTGCCACTCTCGCTCGAGGGACAGGGGCCGCAACTAATGAAAAACTGTTTTTT.

The chain links TRBV3-1 (or the pseudogene TRBV3-2) to TRBJ1-1; TRBD1 might be the D (5 bases). V shed 1 base and J shed 3 bases, with 9 bases lying between them. The germline gives CDR1 LGHDT, CDR2 YNNKEL (reference sequence). The CDR3 length is 14 residues. CDR3 bases: TGTGCCAGCAGCCAAGGGGGGGGGTACACTGAAGCTTTCTTT. Amino acid sequence: CASSQGGGYTEAFF.

The genes are TRBV28 and TRBJ1-2; D possibly corresponds to TRBD1 (6 bases). V gave up 3 bases and J gave up 8 bases, with 13 bases separating them. CDR3 length: 13 residues. CDR1 and CDR2 (germline): MDHEN, SYDVKM. In DNA, the CDR3 is TGTGCCAGCAGTTTCAGGGGACGTGACGGCTACACCTTC. Translation: CASSFRGRDGYTF.

The chain has TRBV11-3 and TRBJ2-6; D unclear. CDR3 size: 13 residues. Between the trimmed V and J ends, which lost 6 bases and 2 bases, there was a span of 5 bases. Germline loops: CDR1 SGHNT, CDR2 YENEEA. CDR3 sequence (DNA): TGTGCCAGCAGTCTTACTGGGGCCAACGTCCTGACTTTC. It yields the protein CASSLTGANVLTF.

V gene TRBV9 combines with J gene TRBJ2-1, with TRBD2 as a possible D gene (6 bases). Germline values: CDR1 SGDLS, CDR2 YYNGEE. V was cut by 0 bases and J by 4 bases, with 11 bases left in between. The CDR3 is 15 amino acids. The CDR3 loop reads CASSVDGTDYNEQFF. The DNA of the CDR3 is TGTGCCAGCAGCGTAGACGGGACTGATTACAATGAGCAGTTCTTC.

V is TRBV28 and J is TRBJ1-1; TRBD1 might be the D (5 bases). V lost 6 bases and J lost 2, with 13 bases in between. The CDR3 loop spans 14 amino acids. Germline V gene data show CDR1 as MDHEN and CDR2 as SYDVKM. The CDR3: CASRGHTVNTEAFF. Here the CDR3 DNA reads TGTGCCAGCAGGGGGCATACGGTAAACACTGAAGCTTTCTTT.

The V call is TRBV19, the J call TRBJ1-2; D not resolved. V lost 3 bases and J 2 bases, leaving 7 bases between the germline ends. The germline CDR1 and CDR2 sequences are LNHDA and SQIVND (reference sequence). CDR3 length: 13 residues. The CDR3 coding sequence is TGTGCCAGTAGTATGGGAGTCAACTATGGCTACACCTTC. The encoded protein is CASSMGVNYGYTF.

The chain couples TRBV10-3 to TRBJ2-5; D might be TRBD2 (5 bases). The CDR3 contains 15 residues. V was trimmed by 3 bases and J by 2 bases, leaving 13 bases between them. Germline V gene data show CDR1 as ENHRY and CDR2 as SYGVKD. CDR3 DNA sequence: TGTGCCATCAGTGAATCTAGCCACGGTCAAGAGACCCAGTACTTC. Protein product: CAISESSHGQETQYF.

The chain combines TRBV19 with TRBJ1-1; 8 bases align to TRBD1. CDR1 is LNHDA and CDR2 is SQIVND in the germline V gene (reference sequence). CDR3 length: 16 amino acids. V shed 5 bases, J shed 1 base, and the junction held 9 bases outside the gene matches. The CDR3 region is CASSARTGKGNTEAFF. In DNA, the CDR3 is TGTGCCAGTAGTGCCCGGACAGGGAAGGGGAACACTGAAGCTTTCTTT.

The gene calls are TRBV15 and TRBJ2-1; TRBD2 aligns across 9 bases. Germline lookup yields CDR1 LNHNV and CDR2 YYDKDF (reference sequence). V dropped 0 bases and J dropped 3; count of bases not matched to a gene: 6. The CDR3 totals 17 residues. The DNA of the CDR3 is TGTGCCACCAGCAGAGATTCGAGTAGCGGGAGCTACAATGAGCAGTTCTTC. This gives the protein CATSRDSSSGSYNEQFF.